One sample yielded the 4 T cell receptor beta chains listed below, sequenced in a study of early stage breast cancer tumors. The repertoire was sequenced with immunoSEQ multiplex PCR; TCRdb's copy has only in-frame clones and lacks some. The sample holds around 71,000 clones, roughly 80% seen once. Sequencing input: blood. The receptors originated from a person in their sixties with breast cancer.

The chain employs TRBV28 and TRBJ2-7; the match to TRBD1 covers 8 bases. V shed 6 bases, J shed 6 bases, and the junction held 7 bases outside the gene matches. The CDR3 length is 13 residues. The germline CDR1 and CDR2 sequences are MDHEN and SYDVKM. The CDR3 region is CASRSTGAREQYF. The CDR3 nucleotides are TGTGCCAGCAGATCGACAGGGGCACGCGAGCAGTACTTC. Looking up the rest from reference TRBV28 and TRBJ2-7 gives the full variable domain: DVKVTQSSRYLVKRTGEKVFLECVQDMDHENMFWYRQDPGLGLRLIYFSYDVKMKEKGDIPEGYSVSREKKERFSLILESASTNQTSMYLCASRSTGAREQYFGPGTRLTVT.

The chain carries TRBV28 and TRBJ2-1; a possible D gene is TRBD1 (6 bases). The germline V gene encodes CDR1 MDHEN and CDR2 SYDVKM. The CDR3 spans 13 residues. Trimming stripped 5 bases from V and 7 bases from J, with 12 bases between. The CDR3 is CASSAGVGNEQFF. Here the CDR3 DNA reads TGTGCCAGCAGTGCAGGGGTAGGGAATGAGCAGTTCTTC.

The sample holds a few counts of this clone. V gene TRBV27 combines with J gene TRBJ1-6, with D possibly being TRBD1 (6 bases). Per the germline V gene, CDR1 is MNHEY and CDR2 is SMNVEV (reference sequence). The length of the CDR3 is 14 residues. V lost 6 bases and J lost 10, with 16 bases in between. CDR3 bases: TGTGCCAGCAGAATAAGGGGGTCGCGGTCACCCCTCCACTTT. It specifies CASRIRGSRSPLHF.

The chain is built from TRBV5-1 and TRBJ2-3; 8 bases map to TRBD1. V was pared by 0 bases and J by 6 bases, with 6 bases of the junction left unmatched. The CDR3 is 15 residues long. Germline V gene data show CDR1 as SGHRS and CDR2 as YFSETQ. DNA of the CDR3: TGCGCCAGCAGCTTGGAGGACAGGGACATTGATACGCAGTATTTT. Translation gives CASSLEDRDIDTQYF.